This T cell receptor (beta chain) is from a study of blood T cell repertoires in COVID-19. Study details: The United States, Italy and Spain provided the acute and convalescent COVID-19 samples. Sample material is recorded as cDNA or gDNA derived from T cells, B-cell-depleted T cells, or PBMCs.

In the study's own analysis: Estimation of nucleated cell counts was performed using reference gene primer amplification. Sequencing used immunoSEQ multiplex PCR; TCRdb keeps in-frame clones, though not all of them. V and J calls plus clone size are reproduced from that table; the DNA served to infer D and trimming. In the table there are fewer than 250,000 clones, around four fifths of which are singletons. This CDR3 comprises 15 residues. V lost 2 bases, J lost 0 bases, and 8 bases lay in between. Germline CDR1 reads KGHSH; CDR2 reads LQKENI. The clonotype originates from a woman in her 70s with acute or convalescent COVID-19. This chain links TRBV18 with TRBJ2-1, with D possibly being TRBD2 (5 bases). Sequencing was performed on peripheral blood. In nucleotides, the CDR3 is TGTGCCAGCTCACCAATAGCGAGCTCCTACAATGAGCAGTTCTTC. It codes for CASSPIASSYNEQFF.